The present T cell receptor (beta chain) was sequenced within a study of regulatory T cells in long-lasting Graves disease. Notes on the study in general: Gene preferences differed: TRBV28, TRBJ1-2, TRBJ2-5 in persistent cases.

Time point of the sample: persistent/refractory GD, antithyroid drugs over 5 years with positive TRAb. There was RNA extracted from PBMCs, and the TCR library was made from it. Diagnosing Graves' disease relied on the American Thyroid Association guidelines. Comment on this clonotype: Its antigen is not identified.

The CDR3 covers 15 residues. Trimming took off 5 bases at V and 4 bases at J, with 14 bases between the two ends. Germline CDR1 LGHNA, CDR2 YSLEER. Both iRepertoire HTBI primers and Arm-PCR of CDR3 regions were used to build the TCR beta libraries. Each CDR3 protein gets one entry after TCRdb re-called the multiplex PCR reads with MiXCR. Here the sample spans 400,000 to 500,000 distinct CDR3 sequences, under 25% being singletons. The sequence was collected from a female donor with Graves disease. The sequencing here drew on peripheral blood mononuclear cells (PBMCs), taken when the disease was refractory, from a patient treated with antithyroid drugs. J is TRBJ1-4 and V is TRBV4-3, with D possibly matching TRBD1 (5 bases). The DNA of the CDR3 is TGCGCCAGCAGCTCCCTGGCAGGGTTTAATGAAAAACTGTTTTTT. Protein: CASSSLAGFNEKLFF.